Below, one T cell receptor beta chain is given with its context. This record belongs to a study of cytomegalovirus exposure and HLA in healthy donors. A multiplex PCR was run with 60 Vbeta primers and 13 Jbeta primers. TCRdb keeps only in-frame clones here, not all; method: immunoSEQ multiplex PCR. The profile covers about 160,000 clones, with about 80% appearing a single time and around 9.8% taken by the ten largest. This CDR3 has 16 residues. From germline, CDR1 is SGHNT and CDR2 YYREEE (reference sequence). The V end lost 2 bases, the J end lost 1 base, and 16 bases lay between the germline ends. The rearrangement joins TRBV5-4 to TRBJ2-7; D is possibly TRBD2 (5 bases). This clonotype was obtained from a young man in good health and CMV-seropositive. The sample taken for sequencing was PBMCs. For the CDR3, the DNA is TGTGCCAGCAGCTTTTTTGGTGTCAGCGGATCCTACGAGCAGTACTTC. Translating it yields CASSFFGVSGSYEQYF.